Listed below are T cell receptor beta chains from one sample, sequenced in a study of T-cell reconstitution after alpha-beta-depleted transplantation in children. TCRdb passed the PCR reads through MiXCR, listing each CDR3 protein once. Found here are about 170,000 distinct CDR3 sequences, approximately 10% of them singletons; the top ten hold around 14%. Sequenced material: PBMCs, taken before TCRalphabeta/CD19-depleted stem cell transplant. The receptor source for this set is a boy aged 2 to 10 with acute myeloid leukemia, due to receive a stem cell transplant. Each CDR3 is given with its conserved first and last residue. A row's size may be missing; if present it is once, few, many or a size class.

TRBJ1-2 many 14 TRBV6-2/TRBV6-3 CASSLTGGGYGYTF
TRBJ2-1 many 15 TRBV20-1 CSARVTGQHYNEQFF
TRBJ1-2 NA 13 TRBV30 CAWSWHSGGGYTF
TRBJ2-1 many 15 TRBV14 CASSPTSGRNNEQFF
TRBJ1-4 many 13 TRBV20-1 CSTSVLANEKLFF
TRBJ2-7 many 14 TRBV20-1 CSARDPGADGEQYF
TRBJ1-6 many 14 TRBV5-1 CASSLGHDNSPLHF
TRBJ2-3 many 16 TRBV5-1 CASSSGQRISTDTQYF
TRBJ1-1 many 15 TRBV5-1 CASSLETSGSTEAFF
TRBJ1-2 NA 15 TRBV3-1 CASSQEGGEDYGYTF
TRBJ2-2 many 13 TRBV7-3 CASSESGPGELFF
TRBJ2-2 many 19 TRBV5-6 CASSGTGLAGVWGTGELFF
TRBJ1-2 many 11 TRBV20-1 CSAQTGSGYTF
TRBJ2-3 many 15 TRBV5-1 CASSLEYSSTDTQYF
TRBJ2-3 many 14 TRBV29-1 CSVLAGVGADTQYF
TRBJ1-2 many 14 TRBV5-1 CASSGGRPNYGYTF
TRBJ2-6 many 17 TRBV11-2 CASSPGQGASGANVLTF
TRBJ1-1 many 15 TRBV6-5 CASSSSDGGGTEAFF
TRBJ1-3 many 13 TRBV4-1 CASSQLYGNTIYF
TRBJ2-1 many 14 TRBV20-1 CSAEYSGRALEQFF
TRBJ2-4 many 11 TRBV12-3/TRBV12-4 CASSFKNIQYF
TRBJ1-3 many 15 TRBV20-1 CSARDGGRPGNTIYF
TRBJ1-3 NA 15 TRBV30 CAWSLRTGSGNTIYF
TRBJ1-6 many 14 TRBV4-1 CASSQAPSNSPLHF
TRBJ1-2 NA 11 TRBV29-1 CSARDDWGYTF
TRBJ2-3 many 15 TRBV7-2 CASSPSGTSIGTQYF
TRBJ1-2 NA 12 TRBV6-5 CASSYSGWGYTF
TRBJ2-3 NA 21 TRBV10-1 CASSESILSAGGPGNTDTQYF
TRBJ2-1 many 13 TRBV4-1 CASSQAQYNEQFF
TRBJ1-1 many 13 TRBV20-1 CSAPSTGHTEAFF
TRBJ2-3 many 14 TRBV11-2 CASSEGQTTDTQYF
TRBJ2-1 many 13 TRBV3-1 CASSQTLDNEQFF
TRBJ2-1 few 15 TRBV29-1 CSVVSVGGAGGEQFF
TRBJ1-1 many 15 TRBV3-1 CASSPENRGNTEAFF
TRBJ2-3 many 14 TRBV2 CASSGDYLTDTQYF
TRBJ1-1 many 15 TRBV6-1 CASSEMTGLVTEAFF
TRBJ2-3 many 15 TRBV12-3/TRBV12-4 CASSFPRENTDTQYF
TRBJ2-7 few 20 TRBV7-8 CASSFVFARLKAGGGYEQYF
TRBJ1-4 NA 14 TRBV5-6 CASSWDRGKEKLFF
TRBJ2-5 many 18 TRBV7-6 CASSSPGTSGGAEETQYF
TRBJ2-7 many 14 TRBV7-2 CASSLGLGDYEQYF
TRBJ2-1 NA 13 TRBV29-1 CSAVEDRPNEQFF
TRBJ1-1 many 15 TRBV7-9 CASSRHSVENTEAFF
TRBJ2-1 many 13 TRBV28 CASCLAGGNEQFF
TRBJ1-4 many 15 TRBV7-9 CASSRSRAPGEKLFF
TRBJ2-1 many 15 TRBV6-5 CASSSGTSGGNEQFF
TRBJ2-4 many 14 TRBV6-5 CASSYLGGQNIQYF
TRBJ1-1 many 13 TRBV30 CAWETGSYTEAFF
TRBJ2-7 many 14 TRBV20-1 CSASTSESSYEQYF
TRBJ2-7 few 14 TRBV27 CASSRTSSTYEQYF
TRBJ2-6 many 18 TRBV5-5 CASSLGLAGGSWANVLTF
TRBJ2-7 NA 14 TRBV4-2 CAMGPGQPSYEQYF
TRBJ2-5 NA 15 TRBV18 CASSPRIAGEETQYF
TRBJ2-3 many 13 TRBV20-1 CSASGGAKDTQYF
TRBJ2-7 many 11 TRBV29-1 CSVEGGIEQYF
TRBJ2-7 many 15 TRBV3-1 CASSQDISGVYEQYF
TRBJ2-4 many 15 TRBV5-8 CASSWGSGALDIQYF